This T cell receptor beta chain was found in a study of identical twins. This clonotype turned up a few times. Its antigen is as yet unknown. Carrying unique molecular identifiers, the cDNA also gained a universal primer site through template switching. TCRdb reprocessed the 5' RACE reads via MiXCR and lists one record per CDR3 protein. The data show more than 400,000 distinct CDR3 sequences, around 15% seen once. Trimming cost V 4 bases and J 2 bases; bases outside gene matches: 10. The CDR3 extends over 17 amino acids. Germline V gene lookup returns CDR1 MGHRA and CDR2 YSYEKL. General study points: Sequences that were out-of-frame, alpha and twin-shared displayed an excess of low generation probability. Researchers reported weaker excess twin sharing in beta out-of-frame sequences.

This sample also belongs to another study, concerning yellow fever vaccine responses in identical twins. From that paper: Twins' vaccine T cell responses were reported to seem partly convergent and partly personalized.

The origin of this receptor is a young woman in good health. Specimen: CD4+ T cells sorted from blood. The rearrangement uses TRBV4-1 and TRBJ2-2, with 7 bases fitting TRBD1. The CDR3 coding sequence is TGCGCCAGCAGCCGATCAAGAGGGGGCGATAACACCGGGGAGCTGTTTTTT. It is translated as CASSRSRGGDNTGELFF.